The sequence of this T cell receptor beta chain was determined in a study of graft-versus-host responses after intestinal transplantation. The CDR3 is 13 amino acids. Trimming took off 4 bases at V and 3 bases at J, with 10 bases between the two ends. Looked up from germline, CDR1 is MDHEN and CDR2 is SYDVKM. Findings of the study overall: Recipient-marrow GvH clones were detected, some having first appeared in ileum or blood.

Of note for this clone: What it binds is unknown.

The protocol was immunoSEQ multiplex PCR, while the TCRdb copy is restricted to in-frame clones and leaves out a portion. The top ten clones hold more than 0.1% of a sample with about 120,000 clones, 80% to 95% of them seen once. Sample: unstimulated CD4+ T cells sorted from spleen or lymph node cells, taken before intestinal transplant. This receptor was taken from a human donor who received an intestinal transplant. The rearrangement joins TRBV28 to TRBJ2-7; D gene ambiguous. The CDR3 nucleotides read TGTGCCAGCAGTTACGGGCCAGTCTACGAGCAGTACTTC. Protein: CASSYGPVYEQYF.